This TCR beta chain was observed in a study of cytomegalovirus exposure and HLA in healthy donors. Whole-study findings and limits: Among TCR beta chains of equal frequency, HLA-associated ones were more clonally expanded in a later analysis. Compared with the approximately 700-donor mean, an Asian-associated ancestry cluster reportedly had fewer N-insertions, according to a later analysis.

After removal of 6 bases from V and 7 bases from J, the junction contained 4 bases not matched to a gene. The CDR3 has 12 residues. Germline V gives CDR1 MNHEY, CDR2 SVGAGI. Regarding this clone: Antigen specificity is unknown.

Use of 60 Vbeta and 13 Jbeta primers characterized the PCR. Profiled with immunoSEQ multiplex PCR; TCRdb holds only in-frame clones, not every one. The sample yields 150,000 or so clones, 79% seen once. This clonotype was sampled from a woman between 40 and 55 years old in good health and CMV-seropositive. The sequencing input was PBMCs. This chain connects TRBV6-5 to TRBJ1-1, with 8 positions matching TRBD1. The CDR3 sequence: CASSRQGLEAFF. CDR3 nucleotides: TGTGCCAGCAGCAGACAGGGGCTTGAAGCTTTCTTT.